The entry below gives a single T cell receptor (beta chain) sequence along with its context. Its antigen is as yet unknown. The data stem from a study of cytomegalovirus exposure and HLA in healthy donors. Points from the study as a whole: Most TCR sequences showed up rarely, but some public TCRs showed up in many donors. A link between a missense DCLRE1C variant and TCR beta V- and J-gene trimming emerged from a later analysis.

Among the donors, all were healthy bone marrow donors. Though probably carrying unrecorded immune exposures, donors were nominally healthy at sampling. Primers included in the PCR were 60 Vbeta and 13 Jbeta primers. The table came from immunoSEQ multiplex PCR; TCRdb's copy has only in-frame clones and leaves some out. Of over 200,000 clones listed, almost 70% are singletons. The sequenced sample consisted of PBMCs. The sequence was collected from a man between 40 and 49 years old in good health and CMV-seropositive.

CDR3 protein: CASSGRTGGDTDTQYF. The CDR3, as DNA: TGTGCCAGCAGTGGACGGACAGGGGGAGACACAGATACGCAGTATTTT. The chain recombines TRBV2 with TRBJ2-3; 10 bases are shared with TRBD1. CDR3 length: 16 amino acids. Looked up from germline, CDR1 is SNHLY and CDR2 is FYNNEI. Trimming cost V 4 bases and J 2 bases; bases outside gene matches: 6.